These 7 T cell receptor beta chains were all obtained from the same sample, sequenced in a study of a mutant IDH1 vaccine in newly diagnosed glioma (dated by TCRdb to the early 2020s). Their antigens remain unidentified. The time point label on this specimen signifies: week 11, during vaccination. Each vaccine dose was 300 ug of a 20-mer mutant IDH1 peptide in Montanide, given subcutaneously with topical imiquimod. Libraries were prepared through the immunoSEQ multiplex PCR assay. TCRdb carries this immuneACCESS record with in-frame sequences only. Its versions omit some clonotypes, under half of them owing to an unresolved V gene in the studies checked, with the rest unexplained. This sample is represented by about 110,000 clones; about nine tenths of them were singletons. 0.5% to 0.65% of the sample rests with the top ten. Material: PBMCs, obtained from a glioma patient whose treatment included an IDH1 peptide vaccine. All receptors derive from a woman in her forties or fifties with glioma.

This chain links TRBV7-8 with TRBJ1-5; tentatively, D is TRBD1 (5 bases). The CDR3 totals 16 residues. Trimming removed 2 bases from V and 1 base from J, with 12 bases in between. Germline V gives CDR1 SGHVS, CDR2 FQNEAQ. CDR3 loop: CASSLFQGESNQPQHF. CDR3 DNA: TGTGCCAGCAGCTTATTCCAGGGTGAGAGCAATCAGCCCCAGCATTTT.

This chain joins TRBV6-5 and TRBJ1-2; no reliable D call. The CDR3 contains 13 residues. The V end lost 4 bases, the J end lost 7 bases, and 13 bases lay between the germline ends. Germline loops: CDR1 MNHEY, CDR2 SVGAGI. The CDR3 reads CASSWPGLGGYTF. CDR3 sequence (DNA): TGTGCCAGCAGTTGGCCGGGTTTAGGTGGCTACACCTTC.

The rearrangement links TRBV10-2 to TRBJ1-2; 12 nucleotides match TRBD1. From germline, CDR1 is WSHSY and CDR2 SAAADI. With V trimmed by 6 bases and J by 9 bases, 5 bases remained unmatched. This CDR3 region has 13 residues. The CDR3 is CASSQGQGASYTF. CDR3 sequence (DNA): TGCGCCAGCAGCCAGGGACAGGGGGCGAGCTACACCTTC.

This clone was recorded only once. Other DNA sequences within the sample encode an identical CDR3. V is TRBV5-1 and J is TRBJ1-2; TRBD1 aligns across 7 bases. The V and J ends lost 5 bases and 3 bases, in that order; junction bases with no gene match: 4. The CDR3 loop spans 13 amino acids. Per the germline V gene, CDR1 is SGHRS and CDR2 is YFSETQ. This chain's CDR3 is CASSSTGDYGYTF. The CDR3 nucleotides are TGCGCCAGCAGTTCAACAGGGGACTATGGCTACACCTTC.

The chain uses TRBV7-9 and TRBJ1-6; the D gene is possibly TRBD1 (6 bases). Germline CDR1 is SEHNR and CDR2 is FQNEAQ (reference sequence). Trimming shortened V by 3 bases and J by 7 bases, and 16 bases separated the two germline ends. The CDR3 has 16 residues. CDR3 sequence: CASSFEGDRGNSPLHF. The DNA of the CDR3 is TGTGCCAGCAGCTTCGAAGGGGATAGGGGGAATTCACCCCTCCACTTT. The full variable domain, rest sourced from reference TRBV7-9 and TRBJ1-6, is DTGVSQNPRHKITKRGQNVTFRCDPISEHNRLYWYRQTLGQGPEFLTYFQNEAQLEKSRLLSDRFSAERPKGSFSTLEIQRTEQGDSAMYLCASSFEGDRGNSPLHFGNGTRLTVT.

As regards this clone: The identical CDR3 is also encoded by other nucleotide sequences in the sample. This chain connects TRBV29-1 to TRBJ2-2; D possibly corresponds to TRBD2 (5 bases). Germline values: CDR1 SQVTM, CDR2 ANQGSEA. The germline V and J ends were trimmed by 2 bases and 0 bases, with 10 bases remaining between them. The CDR3 loop spans 15 amino acids. The CDR3 nucleotides are TGCAGCGTTGAAAACCCCGGGACGAACACCGGGGAGCTGTTTTTT. Protein product: CSVENPGTNTGELFF.

With regard to this clone: The junction and the germline gene differ at one end; a read error may be behind it. The chain carries TRBV5-1 and TRBJ2-3, with 14 bases aligning to TRBD2. Per the germline V gene, CDR1 is SGHRS and CDR2 is YFSETQ. CDR3 length equals 17 residues. CDR3 in amino acids: CASIRGTSGSGGRYAVF. CDR3 DNA: TGCGCCAGCATCCGCGGGACTAGCGGGAGTGGAGGGAGATACGCAGTGTTT. The full variable domain, with the rest looked up from reference TRBV5-1 and TRBJ2-3, is KAGVTQTPRYLIKTRGQQVTLSCSPISGHRSVSWYQQTPGQGLQFLFEYFSETQRNKGNFPGRFSGRQFSNSRSEMNVSTLELGDSALYLCASIRGTSGSGGRYAVFGPGTRLTVL.